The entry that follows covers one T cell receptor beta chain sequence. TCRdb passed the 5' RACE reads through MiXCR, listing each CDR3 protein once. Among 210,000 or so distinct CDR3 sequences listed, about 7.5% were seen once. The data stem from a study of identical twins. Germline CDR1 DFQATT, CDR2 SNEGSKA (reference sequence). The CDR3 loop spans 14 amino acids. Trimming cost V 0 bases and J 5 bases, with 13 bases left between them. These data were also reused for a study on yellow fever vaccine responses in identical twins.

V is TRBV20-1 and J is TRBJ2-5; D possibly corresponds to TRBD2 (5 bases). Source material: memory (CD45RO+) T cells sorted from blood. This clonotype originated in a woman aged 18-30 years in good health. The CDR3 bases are TGCAGTGCTAGAGATAGCGAGCTAAGGGAGACCCAGTACTTC. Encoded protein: CSARDSELRETQYF.